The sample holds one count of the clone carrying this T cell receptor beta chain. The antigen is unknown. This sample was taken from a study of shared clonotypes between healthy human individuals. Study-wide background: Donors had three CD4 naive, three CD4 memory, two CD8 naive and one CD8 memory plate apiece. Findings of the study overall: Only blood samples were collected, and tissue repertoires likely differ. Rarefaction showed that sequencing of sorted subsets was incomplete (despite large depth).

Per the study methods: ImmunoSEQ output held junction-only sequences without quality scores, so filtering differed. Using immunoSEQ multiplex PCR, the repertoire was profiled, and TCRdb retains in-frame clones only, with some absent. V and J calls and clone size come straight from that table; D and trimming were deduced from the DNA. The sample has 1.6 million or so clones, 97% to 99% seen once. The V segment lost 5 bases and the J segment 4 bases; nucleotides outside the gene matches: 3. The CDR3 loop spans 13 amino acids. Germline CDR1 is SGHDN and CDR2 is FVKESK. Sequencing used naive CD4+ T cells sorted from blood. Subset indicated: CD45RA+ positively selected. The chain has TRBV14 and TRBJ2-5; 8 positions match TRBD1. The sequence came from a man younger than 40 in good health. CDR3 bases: TGTGCCAGCAGCTCAGGGGGCGTAGAGACCCAGTACTTC. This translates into CASSSGGVETQYF.